This passage covers 20 T cell receptor beta chains from one sample sequenced in a study of blood T cell repertoires in COVID-19. Method: immunoSEQ multiplex PCR; TCRdb's copy keeps in-frame clones and lacks some. Among fewer than 300,000 clones listed, around four fifths were seen once. Sequenced material: peripheral blood. These TCRs come from a woman between 65 and 79 years old with active or convalescent COVID-19.

This chain uses TRBV11-3 with TRBJ1-1, with 9 bases identical to TRBD1. The CDR3 spans 13 residues. Trimming cost V 3 bases and J 6 bases; bases outside gene matches: 2. Germline V gives CDR1 SGHNT, CDR2 YENEEA. The CDR3 protein is CASSFTGGSEAFF. In DNA form, the CDR3 reads TGTGCCAGCAGCTTTACAGGGGGCTCTGAAGCTTTCTTT.

The chain employs TRBV5-1 and TRBJ2-1, with TRBD1 as a possible D gene (5 bases). Germline V gene lookup returns CDR1 SGHRS and CDR2 YFSETQ. Trimming removed 3 bases at V and 13 bases at J, with 17 bases between. There are 13 residues in the CDR3. CDR3 in amino acids: CASSSPGAVLQFF. For the CDR3, the DNA is TGCGCCAGCAGCTCTCCTGGGGCGGTTCTTCAGTTCTTC.

This clone was picked up one time. The genes are TRBV6-5 and TRBJ2-3, with D possibly matching TRBD2 (6 bases). Trimming removed 0 bases from V and 14 bases from J, with 18 bases in between. Germline CDR1 is MNHEY and CDR2 is SVGAGI. The CDR3 has 14 residues. CDR3 loop: CASSYSRSGHPSYF. The CDR3 DNA sequence: TGTGCCAGCAGTTACTCGCGTAGCGGCCATCCGTCGTATTTT.

The V and J genes are TRBV6-5 and TRBJ2-3; 9 bases line up with TRBD2. The germline gives CDR1 MNHEY, CDR2 SVGAGI. The CDR3 length is 15 residues. With V trimmed by 4 bases and J by 0 bases, 2 bases remained unmatched. The CDR3 here is CASSSGTSSTDTQYF. CDR3 coding DNA: TGTGCCAGCAGTTCCGGGACTAGCAGCACAGATACGCAGTATTTT.

The V call is TRBV28, the J call TRBJ2-5; D not resolved. Per germline, CDR1 MDHEN and CDR2 SYDVKM. The CDR3 consists of 12 residues. Trimming stripped 6 bases from V and 8 bases from J, with 13 bases between. CDR3 bases: TGTGCCAGCAGCTCCTCACACCTTACCCAGTACTTC. Amino acid sequence: CASSSSHLTQYF.

The chain uses TRBV2 and TRBJ1-2; D unresolved. Germline V lookup: CDR1 SNHLY, CDR2 FYNNEI. Trimming shortened V by 3 bases and J by 4 bases, and 9 bases separated the two germline ends. The CDR3 is made up of 13 amino acids. The chain's CDR3 is CASSEEQSYGYTF. CDR3 bases: TGTGCCAGCAGTGAGGAACAGTCCTATGGCTACACCTTC.

This rearrangement joins TRBV6-2 or TRBV6-3 to TRBJ2-2; 8 bases align to TRBD2. V trimming: 1 base; J trimming: 6 bases; junction bases outside the gene matches: 4. Germline V gene lookup returns CDR1 MNHEY and CDR2 SVGEGT. CDR3 length: 15 amino acids. This CDR3 reads CASSYLAGNPGELFF. In DNA, the CDR3 is TGTGCCAGCAGTTACTTAGCGGGGAATCCCGGGGAGCTGTTTTTT.

The chain joins TRBV3-1 (or the pseudogene TRBV3-2) to TRBJ2-2, with 8 bases aligning to TRBD1. Germline lookup yields CDR1 LGHDT and CDR2 YNNKEL (reference sequence). J lost 4 bases, V lost 0 bases, and 7 bases had no gene match. CDR3 length: 17 amino acids. Here the CDR3 reads CASSQESLTGGTGELFF. CDR3 DNA: TGTGCCAGCAGCCAAGAAAGCCTTACAGGGGGCACCGGGGAGCTGTTTTTT.

J is TRBJ2-1 and V is TRBV2, with a possible D match to TRBD1 (6 bases). The CDR3 is made up of 14 amino acids. Trimming cost V 4 bases and J 4 bases, with 11 bases left between them. CDR1 is SNHLY, CDR2 FYNNEI, per germline. In nucleotides, the CDR3 is TGTGCCAGCAGTGGACAGGAGACTTACAATGAGCAGTTCTTC. Translating gives CASSGQETYNEQFF.

The chain couples TRBV4-2 to TRBJ2-7, with 9 positions matching TRBD2. V dropped 1 base and J dropped 7; count of bases not matched to a gene: 8. Germline V gene data show CDR1 as LGHNA and CDR2 as YNFKEQ. CDR3 length: 15 amino acids. The CDR3 loop is CASSQGEAGGEEQYF. CDR3 nucleotides: TGTGCCAGCAGCCAAGGCGAAGCGGGAGGCGAAGAGCAGTACTTC.

The chain employs TRBV7-2 and TRBJ1-3; a weak D match, TRBD1 (6 bases). The CDR3 runs to 15 residues. V was clipped by 5 bases and J by 0 bases, with 11 bases between them. The V gene's germline CDR1 is SGHTA and CDR2 FQGNSA. The CDR3 loop is CASSPTGYSGNTIYF. The CDR3 nucleotides read TGTGCCAGCAGCCCAACAGGGTACTCTGGAAACACCATATATTTT.

In regard to this clone: The same CDR3 also results from other DNA sequences found in this sample. The chain joins TRBV6-5 to TRBJ1-1; D is unresolved. V dropped 0 bases and J dropped 1 base, with 6 bases sitting between them. CDR1 MNHEY and CDR2 SVGAGI come from the germline V gene. CDR3 length: 14 amino acids. The DNA of the CDR3 is TGTGCCAGCAGTTACTCCCCAGGGAACACTGAAGCTTTCTTT. Translated, it gives CASSYSPGNTEAFF.

CDR3 in amino acids: CASSLTGGSGSGDTQYF. The DNA of the CDR3 is TGTGCCAGCAGCTTAACGGGGGGGAGCGGGAGCGGCGATACGCAGTATTTT. The V and J genes are TRBV11-2 and TRBJ2-3; 8 bases align to TRBD2. The CDR3 is 17 amino acids. CDR1 is SGHAT, CDR2 FQNNGV, per germline. The V and J ends lost 2 bases and 6 bases, in that order; junction bases with no gene match: 13.

This clone was counted between two and nine times. The rearrangement links TRBV19 to TRBJ2-1, with a weak D call TRBD2 (6 bases). The germline CDR1 and CDR2 sequences are LNHDA and SQIVND (reference sequence). The CDR3 covers 14 residues. V was clipped by 4 bases and J by 6 bases, with 13 bases between them. The CDR3 DNA is TGTGCCAGTAGTAGGCCTGGAGGGTCCAATGAGCAGTTCTTC. Protein: CASSRPGGSNEQFF.

The V gene is TRBV6-5, the J gene TRBJ2-7; D might be TRBD2 (5 bases). Trimming removed 8 bases from V and 6 bases from J, with 20 bases in between. This CDR3 contains 14 residues. Per germline, CDR1 MNHEY and CDR2 SVGAGI. The CDR3 nucleotides are TGTGCCAGCGGCCTAAGGACTCCCGTACGCGAGCAGTACTTC. Translated, it gives CASGLRTPVREQYF.

The chain uses TRBV11-2 and TRBJ2-3; 10 nucleotides agree with TRBD2. This CDR3 region has 15 residues. CDR1 SGHAT and CDR2 FQNNGV come from the germline V gene. With V trimmed by 1 base and J by 7 bases, 5 bases remained unmatched. For the CDR3, the DNA is TGTGCCAGCAGCTTAGGGACTAGCGGCTCGAATACGCAGTATTTT. Translated, it gives CASSLGTSGSNTQYF. The full variable domain, rest sourced from reference TRBV11-2 and TRBJ2-3, is EAGVAQSPRYKIIEKRQSVAFWCNPISGHATLYWYQQILGQGPKLLIQFQNNGVVDDSQLPKDRFSAERLKGVDSTLKIQPAKLEDSAVYLCASSLGTSGSNTQYFGPGTRLTVL.

This chain links TRBV10-1 with TRBJ2-3, with 13 bases lining up with TRBD2. Trimming removed 7 bases from V and 3 bases from J; junction bases left unmatched: 4. Germline assignment: CDR1 WNHNN and CDR2 SYGVQD (reference sequence). The CDR3 totals 15 residues. CDR3 bases: TGCGCCAGCACCAGACTAGCGGGAGGAACAGATACGCAGTATTTT. Encoded protein: CASTRLAGGTDTQYF.

This clone occurred a few times. V gene TRBV30 combines with J gene TRBJ1-2; 10 bases fit TRBD1. Germline trimming cut 5 bases from V and 5 bases from J; bases unmatched to any gene: 2. Per germline, CDR1 GTSNPN and CDR2 SVGIG (reference sequence). CDR3 length: 12 amino acids. In DNA form, the CDR3 reads TGTGCCTGGTTGGACAGGGGGTATGGCTACACCTTC. Translation gives CAWLDRGYGYTF.

The genes are TRBV7-6 and TRBJ1-6; 7 bases line up with TRBD1. Germline CDR1 SGHVS, CDR2 FNYEAQ. The CDR3 is made up of 13 amino acids. J was trimmed by 7 bases and V by 7 bases; bases with no gene match: 4. CDR3 DNA sequence: TGTGCCAGCAACAGGGGAGAAAATTCACCCCTCCACTTT. Translating gives CASNRGENSPLHF. Full variable domain (remainder filled in from reference TRBV7-6 and TRBJ1-6): GAGVSQSPRYKVTKRGQDVALRCDPISGHVSLYWYRQALGQGPEFLTYFNYEAQQDKSGLPNDRFSAERPEGSISTLTIQRTEQRDSAMYRCASNRGENSPLHFGNGTRLTVT.

The J gene is TRBJ2-3, the V gene TRBV4-2, with D perhaps matching TRBD2 (7 bases). CDR3 length: 18 residues. V lost 0 bases to trimming and J lost 3 bases, with 19 bases between them. Germline V lookup: CDR1 LGHNA, CDR2 YNFKEQ. The CDR3 DNA reads as TGTGCCAGCAGCCAAGATCGCAACGGGGGGCCTTCGACAGATACGCAGTATTTT. It yields the protein CASSQDRNGGPSTDTQYF.